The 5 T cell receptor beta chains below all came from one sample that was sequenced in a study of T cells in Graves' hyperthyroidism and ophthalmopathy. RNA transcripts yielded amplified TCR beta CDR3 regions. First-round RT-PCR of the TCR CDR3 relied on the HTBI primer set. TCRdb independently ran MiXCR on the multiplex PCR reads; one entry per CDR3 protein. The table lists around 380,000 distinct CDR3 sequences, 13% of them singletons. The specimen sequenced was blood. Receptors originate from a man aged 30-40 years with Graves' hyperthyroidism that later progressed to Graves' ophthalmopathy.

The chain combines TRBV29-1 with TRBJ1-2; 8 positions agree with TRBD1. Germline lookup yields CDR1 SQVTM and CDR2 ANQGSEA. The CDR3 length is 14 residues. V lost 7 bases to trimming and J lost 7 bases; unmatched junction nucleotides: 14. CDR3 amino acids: CSARGQGALAGYTF. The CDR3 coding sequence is TGCAGCGCCCGCGGGCAGGGGGCTCTGGCTGGCTACACCTTC.

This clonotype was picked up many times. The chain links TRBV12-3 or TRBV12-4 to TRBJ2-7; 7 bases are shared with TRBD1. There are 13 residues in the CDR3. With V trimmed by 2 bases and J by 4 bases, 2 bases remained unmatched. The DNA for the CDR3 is TGTGCCAGCAGTTTATACAGGGGATACGAGCAGTACTTC. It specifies CASSLYRGYEQYF.

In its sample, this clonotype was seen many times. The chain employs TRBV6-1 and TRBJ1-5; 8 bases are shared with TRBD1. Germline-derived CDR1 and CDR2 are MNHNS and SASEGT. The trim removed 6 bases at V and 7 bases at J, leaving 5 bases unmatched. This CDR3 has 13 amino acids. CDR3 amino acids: CASRDRVEQPQHF. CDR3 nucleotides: TGTGCCAGCAGGGACAGGGTAGAGCAGCCCCAGCATTTT.

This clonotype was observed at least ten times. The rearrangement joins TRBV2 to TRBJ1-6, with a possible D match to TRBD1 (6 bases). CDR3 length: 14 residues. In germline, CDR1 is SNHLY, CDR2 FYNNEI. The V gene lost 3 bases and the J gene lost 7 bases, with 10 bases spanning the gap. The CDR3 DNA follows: TGTGCCAGCAGTGACAGGGGAGGGAATTCACCCCTCCACTTT. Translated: CASSDRGGNSPLHF.

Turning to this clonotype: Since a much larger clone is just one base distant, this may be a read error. CDR3 nucleotides: TGTGCCAGCAGCTTAGGCGGGGGGCCAGCCTACGAGCAGTACTTC. It translates to CASSLGGGPAYEQYF. The chain is built from TRBV7-6 and TRBJ2-7; 8 positions agree with TRBD2. V shed 1 base, J shed 2 bases, and the junction held 4 bases outside the gene matches. This CDR3 comprises 15 residues. Germline lookup yields CDR1 SGHVS and CDR2 FNYEAQ.